Listed below are T cell receptor beta chains from one sample, sequenced in a study of cytomegalovirus exposure and HLA in healthy donors. Data came from immunoSEQ multiplex PCR; TCRdb stores just in-frame clones and leaves some out. Of about 100,000 clones in the sample, approximately 80% are singletons; the top ten hold roughly 1.2%. What was sequenced was PBMCs. Receptors originate from a woman aged 18-35 years in good health and CMV-seronegative. Both conserved end residues are part of each CDR3. The D gene is left open where the match is weak. Not every row has a clone size; where given, it reads once, few, many or a size class.

J	size	D	length	V	DNA	CDR3
TRBJ2-3	NA	NA	13	TRBV4-3	TGCGCCAGCCGCCTGGCAGGTTCAGATACGCAGTATTTT	CASRLAGSDTQYF
TRBJ2-5	NA	TRBD1	14	TRBV2	TGTGCCACGGGACAGGGGATCATGGTCGAGACCCAGTACTTC	CATGQGIMVETQYF
TRBJ1-2	NA	TRBD1	14	TRBV6-5	TGTGCCAGCCGAAAATCCGGGACAGAAGAAGGCTACACCTTC	CASRKSGTEEGYTF
TRBJ1-6	NA	NA	11	TRBV27	TGTGCCATTGGGGACATTAAACCCCTCCACTTT	CAIGDIKPLHF
TRBJ2-3	NA	NA	18	TRBV7-3	TGTGCCAGCAGCCCACACCATCCGGGACACCCCGCAAGCGTAACGCAGTATTTT	CASSPHHPGHPASVTQYF
TRBJ2-3	NA	TRBD2	14	TRBV5-4	TGTGCCAGCAGCTTGGGTCTAGCGGCAGATACGCAGTATTTT	CASSLGLAADTQYF
TRBJ2-2	NA	TRBD2	14	TRBV2	TGTGCCAGCAGGCGGGGGGCGGTCACCGGGGAGCTGTTTTTT	CASRRGAVTGELFF
TRBJ2-1	NA	TRBD2	18	TRBV7-6	TGTGCCAGCAGCTTATCCCGAGGGGGACTAGCGGGGACGAATGAGCAGTTCTTC	CASSLSRGGLAGTNEQFF
TRBJ1-2	NA	NA	13	TRBV29-1	TGCAGCGTTGTTGGGGGGGCCGACTATGGCTACACCTTC	CSVVGGADYGYTF
TRBJ1-2	NA	NA	14	TRBV11-2	TGTGCCAGCAGCTTAGTGCCGGCTAACTATGGCTACACCTTC	CASSLVPANYGYTF
TRBJ2-4	NA	NA	13	TRBV27	TGTGCCAGCGGGCTGGGTTCCAAAAACATTCAGTACTTC	CASGLGSKNIQYF
TRBJ1-6	NA	NA	13	TRBV30	TGTGCCTGGACAGGAATTTTTGATTCACCCCTCCACTTT	CAWTGIFDSPLHF
TRBJ2-3	once	NA	17	TRBV11-2	TGTGCCAGCAGCTTAGTTTATGGGCTAGCAGCTACAGATACGCAGTATTTT	CASSLVYGLAATDTQYF
TRBJ2-2	NA	TRBD1	14	TRBV5-1	TGCGCCAGCAGAATAATACAGGGGAGCGGGGAGCTGTTTTTT	CASRIIQGSGELFF
TRBJ1-6	NA	TRBD1	16	TRBV2	TGTGCCAGCAGTCGACAGGGGTCGACCTATAATTCACCCCTCCACTTT	CASSRQGSTYNSPLHF
TRBJ1-3	NA	TRBD1	12	TRBV9	TGTGCCAGCGGCAGGGGGCCTAACACCATATATTTT	CASGRGPNTIYF
TRBJ2-1	NA	NA	13	TRBV6-5	TGTGCCAGCAGTTACGACAGATACAATGAGCAGTTCTTC	CASSYDRYNEQFF
TRBJ1-5	NA	NA	16	TRBV7-9	TGTGCCAGCAGCTCGTCCAGGGAAAGAGCGAATCAGCCCCAGCATTTT	CASSSSRERANQPQHF
TRBJ2-2	NA	TRBD1	13	TRBV7-2	TGTGCCAGCAGCCGTTGGACAGGGGGGGAGCTGTTTTTT	CASSRWTGGELFF